There are a few counts of the clone carrying this T cell receptor (beta chain). Its antigen remains unidentified. This sample is drawn from a study of blood T cells in healthy people across ages. Using a J-beta primer mix together with a sample-barcoded 5' primer, a second PCR was run for about 6 to 12 cycles. From each sample, at least 2.5 million paired-end reads containing CDR3 were obtained. TCRdb passed the 5' RACE reads through MiXCR, listing each CDR3 protein once. The sample contains 630,000 or so distinct CDR3 sequences, approximately 30% of which appear only once. Looked up from germline, CDR1 is DFQATT and CDR2 is SNEGSKA (reference sequence). This CDR3 has 14 residues. Germline trimming cut 0 bases from V and 8 bases from J; bases unmatched to any gene: 8. Study-level points and caveats: TCR beta diversity was tightly associated with the proportion of naive T cells. Donors of long life had a larger count of naive CD4+ cells and greater diversity than aged donors. The lack of PBMC sorting stopped any conclusive naive versus antigen-experienced comparison.

The sequence was collected from a woman over 75 in good health. Sequencing was performed on blood. The V and J genes are TRBV20-1 and TRBJ1-2, with 8 bases matching TRBD1. The CDR3 reads CSARDLLTGEGYTF. The DNA of the CDR3 is TGCAGTGCTAGAGATCTCCTGACAGGGGAAGGCTACACCTTC.